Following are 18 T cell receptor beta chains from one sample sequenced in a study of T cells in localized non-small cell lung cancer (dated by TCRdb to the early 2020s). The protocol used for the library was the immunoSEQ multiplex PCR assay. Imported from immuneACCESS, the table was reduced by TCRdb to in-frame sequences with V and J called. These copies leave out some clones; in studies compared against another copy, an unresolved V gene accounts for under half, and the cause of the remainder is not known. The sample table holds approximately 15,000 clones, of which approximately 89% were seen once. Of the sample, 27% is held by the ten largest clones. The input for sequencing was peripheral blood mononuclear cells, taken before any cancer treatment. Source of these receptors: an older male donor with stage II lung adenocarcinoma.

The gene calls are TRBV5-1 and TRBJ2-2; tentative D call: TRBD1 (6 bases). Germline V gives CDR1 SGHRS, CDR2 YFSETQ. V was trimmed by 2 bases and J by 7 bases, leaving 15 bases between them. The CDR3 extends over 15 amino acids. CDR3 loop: CASSLQGRTGGELFF. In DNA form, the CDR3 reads TGCGCCAGCAGCTTACAGGGCCGTACTGGCGGGGAGCTGTTTTTT.

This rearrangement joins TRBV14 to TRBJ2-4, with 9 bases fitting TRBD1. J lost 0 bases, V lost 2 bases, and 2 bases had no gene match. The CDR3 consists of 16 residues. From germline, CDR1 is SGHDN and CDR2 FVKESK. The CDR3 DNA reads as TGTGCCAGCAGCCAACGGGACAGGGAAGCCAAAAACATTCAGTACTTC. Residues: CASSQRDREAKNIQYF.

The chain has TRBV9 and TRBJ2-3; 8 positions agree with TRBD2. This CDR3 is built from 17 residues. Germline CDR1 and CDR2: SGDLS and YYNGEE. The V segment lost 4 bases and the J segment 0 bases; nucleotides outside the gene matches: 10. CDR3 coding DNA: TGTGCCAGCAGCTTCCACGGGAGGGCAGCGAGCACAGATACGCAGTATTTT. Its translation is CASSFHGRAASTDTQYF.

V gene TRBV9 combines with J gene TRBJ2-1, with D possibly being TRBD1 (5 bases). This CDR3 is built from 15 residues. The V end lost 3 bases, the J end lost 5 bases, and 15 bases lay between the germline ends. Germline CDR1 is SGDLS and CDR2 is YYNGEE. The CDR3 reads CASSADTDPNNEQFF. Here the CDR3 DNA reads TGTGCCAGCAGCGCGGACACGGACCCTAACAATGAGCAGTTCTTC.

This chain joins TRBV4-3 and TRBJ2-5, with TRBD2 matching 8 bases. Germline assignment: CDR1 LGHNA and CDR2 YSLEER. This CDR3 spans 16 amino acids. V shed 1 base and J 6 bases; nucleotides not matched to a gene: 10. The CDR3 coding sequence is TGCGCCAGCAGCCAAGTATCGGCTAGCGGGCTGAAGACCCAGTACTTC. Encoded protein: CASSQVSASGLKTQYF.

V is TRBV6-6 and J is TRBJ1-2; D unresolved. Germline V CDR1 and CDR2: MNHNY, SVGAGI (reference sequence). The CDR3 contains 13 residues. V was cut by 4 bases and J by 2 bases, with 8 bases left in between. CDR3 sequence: CASSLSQNYGYTF. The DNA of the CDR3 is TGTGCCAGCAGTTTATCTCAGAACTATGGCTACACCTTC.

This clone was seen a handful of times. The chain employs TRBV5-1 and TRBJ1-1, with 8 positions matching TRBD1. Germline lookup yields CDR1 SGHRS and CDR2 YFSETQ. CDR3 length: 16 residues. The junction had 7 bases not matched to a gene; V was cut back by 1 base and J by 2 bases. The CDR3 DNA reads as TGCGCCAGCAGCTTGCGGGCAGGGGGCCACAACACTGAAGCTTTCTTT. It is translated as CASSLRAGGHNTEAFF.

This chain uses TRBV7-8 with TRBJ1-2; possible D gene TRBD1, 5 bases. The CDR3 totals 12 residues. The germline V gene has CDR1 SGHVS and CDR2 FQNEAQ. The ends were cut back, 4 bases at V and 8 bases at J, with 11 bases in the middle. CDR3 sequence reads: CASSSTGGGYTF. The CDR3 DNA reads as TGTGCCAGCAGCTCCACGGGGGGGGGCTACACCTTC.

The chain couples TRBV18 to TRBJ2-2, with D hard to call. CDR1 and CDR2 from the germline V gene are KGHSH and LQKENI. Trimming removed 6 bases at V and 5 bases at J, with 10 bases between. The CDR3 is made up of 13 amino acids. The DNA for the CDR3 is TGTGCCAGCTCCGAAACAGCAACCGGGGAGCTGTTTTTT. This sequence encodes CASSETATGELFF.

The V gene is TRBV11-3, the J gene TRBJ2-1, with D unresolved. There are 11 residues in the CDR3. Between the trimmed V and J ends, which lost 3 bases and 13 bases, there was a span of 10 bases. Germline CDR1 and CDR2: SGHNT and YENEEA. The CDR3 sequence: CASSFNSPQFF. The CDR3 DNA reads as TGTGCCAGCAGCTTTAACTCCCCCCAGTTCTTC.

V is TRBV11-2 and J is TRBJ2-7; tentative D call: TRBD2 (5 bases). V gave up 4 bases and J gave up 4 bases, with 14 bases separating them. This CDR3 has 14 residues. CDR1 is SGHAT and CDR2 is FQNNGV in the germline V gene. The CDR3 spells CASSSHPGLYEQYF. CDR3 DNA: TGTGCCAGCAGCTCCCACCCGGGGTTGTACGAGCAGTACTTC.

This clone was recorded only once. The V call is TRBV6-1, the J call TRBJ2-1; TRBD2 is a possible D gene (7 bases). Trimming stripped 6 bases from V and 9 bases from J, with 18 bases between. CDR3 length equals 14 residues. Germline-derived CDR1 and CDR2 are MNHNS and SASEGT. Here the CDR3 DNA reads TGTGCCAGCAGCCACAGGGAGGGGATCGGTGAGCAGTTCTTC. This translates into CASSHREGIGEQFF.

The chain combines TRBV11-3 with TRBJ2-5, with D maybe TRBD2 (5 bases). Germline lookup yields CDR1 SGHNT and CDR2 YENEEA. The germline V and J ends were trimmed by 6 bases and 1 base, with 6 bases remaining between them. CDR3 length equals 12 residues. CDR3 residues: CASREVQETQYF. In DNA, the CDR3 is TGTGCCAGCAGGGAGGTCCAAGAGACCCAGTACTTC.

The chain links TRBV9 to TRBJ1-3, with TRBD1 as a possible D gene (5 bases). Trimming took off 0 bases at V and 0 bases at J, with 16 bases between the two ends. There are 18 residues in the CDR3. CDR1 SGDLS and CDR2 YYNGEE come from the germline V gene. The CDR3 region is CASSVETADTHSGNTIYF. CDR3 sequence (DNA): TGTGCCAGCAGCGTAGAGACAGCCGATACTCACTCTGGAAACACCATATATTTT.

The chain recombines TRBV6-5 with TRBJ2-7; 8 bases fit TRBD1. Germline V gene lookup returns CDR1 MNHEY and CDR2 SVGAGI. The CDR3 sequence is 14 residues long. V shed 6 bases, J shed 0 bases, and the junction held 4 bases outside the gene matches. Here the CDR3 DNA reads TGTGCCAGCAGGAGGGACAGGTCCTCCTACGAGCAGTACTTC. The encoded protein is CASRRDRSSYEQYF.

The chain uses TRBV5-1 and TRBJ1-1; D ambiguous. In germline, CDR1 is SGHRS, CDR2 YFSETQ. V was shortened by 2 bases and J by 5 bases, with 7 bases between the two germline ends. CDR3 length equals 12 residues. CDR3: CASSLSYTEAFF. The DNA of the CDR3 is TGCGCCAGCAGCTTATCGTATACTGAAGCTTTCTTT.

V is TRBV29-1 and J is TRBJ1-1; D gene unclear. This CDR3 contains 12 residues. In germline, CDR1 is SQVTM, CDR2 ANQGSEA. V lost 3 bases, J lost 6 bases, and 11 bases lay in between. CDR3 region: CSVEVGWSEAFF. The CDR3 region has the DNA TGCAGCGTTGAGGTTGGGTGGTCTGAAGCTTTCTTT.

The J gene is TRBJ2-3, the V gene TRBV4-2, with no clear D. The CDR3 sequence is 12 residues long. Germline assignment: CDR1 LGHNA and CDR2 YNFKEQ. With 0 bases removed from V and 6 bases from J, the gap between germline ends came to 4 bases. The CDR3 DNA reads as TGTGCCAGCAGCCAAGATCGTGATACGCAGTATTTT. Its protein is CASSQDRDTQYF.